The present T cell receptor beta chain was sequenced within a study of CD4 and CD8 cells across lung adenocarcinoma regions. TCRdb itself ran the PCR reads through MiXCR, one entry per CDR3 protein. The sample has around 25,000 distinct CDR3 sequences, over 45% seen once. For this clonotype: Mismatch with germline at one junction end may stem from a read error.

Looked up from germline, CDR1 is WSHSY and CDR2 is SAAADI. This CDR3 is built from 11 residues. Donors had localized lung adenocarcinoma, a non-small cell lung cancer. This clonotype originated in a male donor with lung adenocarcinoma. The CD4 and CD8 labels of this study may be unreliable. The sample was CD8+ T cells from the center of a lung tumor. V is TRBV10-2 and J is TRBJ2-3, with D hard to call. The CDR3 DNA is TGCGGCAGCGATCTCCCAGATACGCAGTATTTT. Its translation: CGSDLPDTQYF.